This TCR beta chain emerged from a study of blood T cell repertoires in COVID-19. The overall study: Specimens from acute and convalescent COVID-19 originated in the United States, Italy and Spain. Sources were T cells, B-cell-depleted T cells, or PBMCs; the material itself was cDNA or gDNA.

This CDR3 has 15 residues. Germline V gene data show CDR1 as LGHNA and CDR2 as YSLEER. V lost 5 bases, J lost 5 bases, and 8 bases stayed unmatched. TCRdb's table, derived via immunoSEQ multiplex PCR, lists solely in-frame clones and lacks some. The sample holds more than 300,000 clones, approximately 90% seen once. V gene TRBV4-3 combines with J gene TRBJ2-1; 8 bases agree with TRBD1. Sequencing used peripheral blood. The receptor was derived from a woman between 18 and 29 years old who had recovered from COVID-19. The CDR3 DNA is TGCGCCAGCAGCTACGACAGGGGTCTTGACAATGAGCAGTTCTTC. This gives the protein CASSYDRGLDNEQFF.